The 28 T cell receptor beta chains given below trace back to one sample, sequenced in a study of blood T cell repertoires in COVID-19. TCRdb's table, derived via immunoSEQ multiplex PCR, lists solely in-frame clones and lacks some. In the table there are around 100,000 clones, roughly nine tenths of which are singletons. Sequencing used peripheral blood. All receptors come from a woman older than 75 with acute or convalescent COVID-19.

In regard to this clone: This sample includes further DNA sequences coding for the same CDR3. V usage is TRBV18 and J usage is TRBJ1-5; 9 bases fit TRBD1. Trimming took 3 bases from V and 4 from J; bases not matched to a gene: 1. Germline V lookup: CDR1 KGHSH, CDR2 LQKENI. The CDR3 has 14 amino acids. CDR3 nucleotides: TGTGCCAGCTCACCGGGACAGGGAAATCAGCCCCAGCATTTT. As protein: CASSPGQGNQPQHF.

This rearrangement joins TRBV11-2 to TRBJ2-5, with D perhaps TRBD1 (6 bases). The CDR3 is made up of 13 amino acids. Germline V CDR1 and CDR2: SGHAT, FQNNGV. Trimming left V 3 bases short and J 5 bases short, with 10 bases between. CDR3 bases: TGTGCCAGCAGCTTGGGGGCCTTGGAGACCCAGTACTTC. Translating gives CASSLGALETQYF. Filled out from reference TRBV11-2 and TRBJ2-5, the complete variable domain reads EAGVAQSPRYKIIEKRQSVAFWCNPISGHATLYWYQQILGQGPKLLIQFQNNGVVDDSQLPKDRFSAERLKGVDSTLKIQPAKLEDSAVYLCASSLGALETQYFGPGTRLLVL.

The chain combines TRBV25-1 with TRBJ1-6; tentative D call: TRBD1 (6 bases). This CDR3 spans 14 amino acids. Germline V gives CDR1 MGHDK, CDR2 SYGVNS. V was trimmed by 6 bases and J by 9 bases, leaving 15 bases between them. The CDR3 nucleotides are TGTGCCAGCAGGGAGCAGGGGTTCGGTTCACCCCTCCACTTT. Encoded protein: CASREQGFGSPLHF.

This chain connects TRBV28 to TRBJ2-3, with 12 bases that match TRBD2. The germline V gene encodes CDR1 MDHEN and CDR2 SYDVKM. V shed 1 base and J 6 bases; nucleotides not matched to a gene: 5. CDR3 length equals 16 residues. CDR3 loop: CASSLSSGGAGDTQYF. The CDR3, as DNA: TGTGCCAGCAGTTTATCTAGCGGGGGGGCAGGGGATACGCAGTATTTT.

Only one count was recorded for this clone. This chain uses TRBV3-1 (or the pseudogene TRBV3-2) with TRBJ2-7; D call uncertain. The CDR3 consists of 15 residues. Germline CDR1 LGHDT, CDR2 YNNKEL (reference sequence). Trimming took 1 base from V and 4 from J, leaving 14 bases between them. CDR3 DNA sequence: TGTGCCAGCAGCCAAGGTGAAGTCCAAACTTACGAGCAGTACTTC. Translating it yields CASSQGEVQTYEQYF.

The chain recombines TRBV2 with TRBJ1-2; 7 positions agree with TRBD1. The CDR3 is 11 residues long. The trim removed 4 bases at V and 10 bases at J, leaving 3 bases unmatched. Germline CDR1 reads SNHLY; CDR2 reads FYNNEI. The CDR3 region has the DNA TGTGCCAGCAGTGGGGACAGCTTCTACACCTTC. Encoded protein: CASSGDSFYTF.

A single count supports this clone. This sequence joins TRBV30 and TRBJ1-4, with D hard to call. The V gene's germline CDR1 is GTSNPN and CDR2 SVGIG (reference sequence). This CDR3 contains 13 residues. Trimming removed 4 bases from V and 8 bases from J, with 14 bases in between. The CDR3 sequence is CAWNSVLGEKLFF. The CDR3, as DNA: TGTGCCTGGAATTCCGTACTAGGGGAAAAACTGTTTTTT.

Only a few counts were recorded for this clone. The chain couples TRBV29-1 to TRBJ1-2; D is possibly TRBD1 (6 bases). The germline V and J ends were trimmed by 6 bases and 2 bases, with 25 bases remaining between them. The CDR3 consists of 17 residues. Germline CDR1 SQVTM, CDR2 ANQGSEA. CDR3 bases: TGCAGCGTCGGGAACGCGCTCCGGGACACTGGGAACTATGGCTACACCTTC. Translating it yields CSVGNALRDTGNYGYTF.

J is TRBJ2-1 and V is TRBV3-1 (or the pseudogene TRBV3-2); 13 nucleotides match TRBD2. J lost 8 bases, V lost 1 base, and 11 bases had no gene match. The CDR3 totals 18 residues. CDR1 and CDR2 from the germline V gene are LGHDT and YNNKEL (reference sequence). The CDR3 sequence: CASSQVSLLAGGRDEQFF. In DNA, the CDR3 is TGTGCCAGCAGCCAAGTCTCGCTACTAGCGGGGGGGCGGGATGAGCAGTTCTTC.

This chain joins TRBV10-1 and TRBJ2-7, with unresolved D. The CDR3 extends over 13 amino acids. Germline V lookup: CDR1 WNHNN, CDR2 SYGVQD (reference sequence). The V end lost 4 bases, the J end lost 4 bases, and 11 bases lay between the germline ends. Here the CDR3 reads CASSAAAGYEQYF. Written as DNA, the CDR3 is TGCGCCAGCAGTGCCGCGGCTGGTTACGAGCAGTACTTC.

The V call is TRBV6-5, the J call TRBJ2-5; 12 bases are a match to TRBD2. Unmatched junction bases numbered 2, after V lost 4 bases and J lost 2 bases. Looked up from germline, CDR1 is MNHEY and CDR2 is SVGAGI. The length of the CDR3 is 15 residues. The CDR3 DNA reads as TGTGCCAGCAGTTGGCTAGCGGGGGGGCAAGAGACCCAGTACTTC. Its translation: CASSWLAGGQETQYF.

The chain uses TRBV5-1 and TRBJ1-4; TRBD1 aligns across 7 bases. The V gene end was trimmed by 4 bases and the J gene end by 8 bases; junction bases not matched to a gene: 8. The CDR3 loop spans 14 amino acids. Germline V gene sequence: CDR1 SGHRS, CDR2 YFSETQ. For the CDR3, the DNA is TGCGCCAGCAGCGCAGGGGGACGGGGGGAAAAACTGTTTTTT. Its translation: CASSAGGRGEKLFF.

This rearrangement joins TRBV7-2 to TRBJ1-1; D is ambiguous. This CDR3 region has 15 residues. Trimming took off 2 bases at V and 1 base at J, with 11 bases between the two ends. Germline CDR1 and CDR2: SGHTA and FQGNSA. CDR3 residues: CASSLSVHENTEAFF. The CDR3 nucleotides are TGTGCCAGCAGCTTATCCGTACACGAGAACACTGAAGCTTTCTTT.

This clone was detected only once. The V and J genes are TRBV6-1 and TRBJ1-5; 9 nucleotides line up with TRBD1. From germline, CDR1 is MNHNS and CDR2 SASEGT. The CDR3 has 16 residues. The V and J ends lost 4 bases and 3 bases, in that order; junction bases with no gene match: 7. The CDR3 reads CASSGRDRDSNQPQHF. The CDR3 DNA sequence: TGTGCCAGCAGTGGCCGGGACAGGGATTCCAATCAGCCCCAGCATTTT.

This rearrangement joins TRBV27 to TRBJ2-6, with D maybe TRBD1 (6 bases). The V end lost 5 bases, the J end lost 4 bases, and 15 bases lay between the germline ends. CDR3 length equals 16 residues. CDR1 is MNHEY and CDR2 is SMNVEV in the germline V gene (reference sequence). The CDR3 DNA reads TGTGCCAGCAGTCCAAGGACAGTTCCCGGGGCCAACGTCCTGACTTTC. This gives the protein CASSPRTVPGANVLTF.

The chain uses TRBV20-1 and TRBJ1-5; D may be TRBD1 (5 bases). This CDR3 spans 14 amino acids. V was shortened by 3 bases and J by 6 bases, with 15 bases between the two germline ends. Germline V gene sequence: CDR1 DFQATT, CDR2 SNEGSKA (reference sequence). In nucleotides, the CDR3 is TGCAGTGCTAGTTCTCAGGGCAACGGTCAGCCCCAGCATTTT. This translates into CSASSQGNGQPQHF.

This clone was found once. The gene calls are TRBV14 and TRBJ2-5; a weak D match, TRBD1 (6 bases). With 4 bases removed from V and 0 bases from J, the gap between germline ends came to 12 bases. The CDR3 contains 15 residues. CDR1 and CDR2 from the germline V gene are SGHDN and FVKESK. Here the CDR3 DNA reads TGTGCCAGCAGCCCAGGACAGACCTACCAAGAGACCCAGTACTTC. This encodes CASSPGQTYQETQYF.

This chain uses TRBV10-3 with TRBJ2-7, with D unclear. V was pared by 3 bases and J by 2 bases, with 8 bases between. Germline V gene lookup returns CDR1 ENHRY and CDR2 SYGVKD. There are 13 residues in the CDR3. CDR3 region: CAISDHQTYEQYF. The CDR3 DNA is TGTGCCATCAGTGACCATCAGACCTACGAGCAGTACTTC.

The chain couples TRBV7-9 to TRBJ1-2, with 8 bases fitting TRBD1. Germline CDR1 and CDR2: SEHNR and FQNEAQ (reference sequence). J gave up 3 bases and V 4 bases, and 4 bases lay outside the gene matches. CDR3 size: 14 residues. As DNA, the CDR3 is TGTGCCAGCAGCTCCCCAGGGGGCTACTATGGCTACACCTTC. This sequence encodes CASSSPGGYYGYTF.

The chain recombines TRBV28 with TRBJ1-1; 7 bases line up with TRBD1. The ends lost 2 bases at V and 1 base at J; junction bases unmatched: 16. Germline values: CDR1 MDHEN, CDR2 SYDVKM. The CDR3 is 19 residues long. The CDR3 region has the DNA TGTGCCAGCAGTTTAAGTTTCATGAACCTGGGACAGCCGAACACTGAAGCTTTCTTT. This codes for CASSLSFMNLGQPNTEAFF.

The rearrangement uses TRBV7-8 and TRBJ2-1; TRBD2 agrees at 11 bases. After removal of 0 bases from V and 7 bases from J, the junction contained 17 bases not matched to a gene. Germline V gene data show CDR1 as SGHVS and CDR2 as FQNEAQ. The CDR3 sequence is 20 residues long. The DNA of the CDR3 is TGTGCCAGCAGCTTAGCGAGTTTAGGGCTAGCGGGGGGTGATGGGAATGAGCAGTTCTTC. This codes for CASSLASLGLAGGDGNEQFF.

V gene TRBV3-1 (or the pseudogene TRBV3-2) combines with J gene TRBJ1-1; D might be TRBD1 (6 bases). Germline CDR1 and CDR2: LGHDT and YNNKEL (reference sequence). There are 16 residues in the CDR3. V shed 0 bases and J shed 4 bases, with 15 bases lying between them. This CDR3 reads CASSQDLWGGGTEAFF. CDR3 sequence (DNA): TGTGCCAGCAGCCAAGATCTCTGGGGAGGGGGCACTGAAGCTTTCTTT.

The chain joins TRBV19 to TRBJ2-7; the match to TRBD1 covers 9 bases. V was pared by 5 bases and J by 4 bases, with 18 bases of the junction left unmatched. Per germline, CDR1 LNHDA and CDR2 SQIVND (reference sequence). The CDR3 is 18 residues long. The CDR3 is CASSRSIAPGQGSYEQYF. CDR3 nucleotide sequence: TGTGCCAGTAGTCGTTCAATCGCTCCGGGACAGGGTTCGTACGAGCAGTACTTC.

The chain joins TRBV27 to TRBJ1-2; no firm D call. V lost 2 bases and J lost 1, with 8 bases in between. Per germline, CDR1 MNHEY and CDR2 SMNVEV (reference sequence). The CDR3 runs 14 residues. The CDR3 region is CASSLTVDNYGYTF. The CDR3 bases are TGTGCCAGCAGTTTAACCGTAGATAACTATGGCTACACCTTC.

The chain combines TRBV3-1 (or the pseudogene TRBV3-2) with TRBJ1-4; D is perhaps TRBD1 (6 bases). Trimming took 3 bases from V and 7 from J, leaving 15 bases between them. CDR3 length equals 15 residues. Germline assignment: CDR1 LGHDT and CDR2 YNNKEL (reference sequence). This CDR3 is CASSHHGGRVEKLFF. The DNA of the CDR3 is TGTGCCAGCAGCCATCACGGGGGGCGCGTTGAAAAACTGTTTTTT.

The rearrangement links TRBV5-1 to TRBJ2-7; D is unclear. V shed 4 bases and J shed 0 bases, with 14 bases lying between them. CDR1 is SGHRS, CDR2 YFSETQ, per germline. The CDR3 is 15 amino acids. Here the CDR3 DNA reads TGCGCCAGCAGCAAGAACGGCGCAGGCTCCTACGAGCAGTACTTC. It specifies CASSKNGAGSYEQYF. Full variable domain (rest looked up from reference TRBV5-1 and TRBJ2-7): KAGVTQTPRYLIKTRGQQVTLSCSPISGHRSVSWYQQTPGQGLQFLFEYFSETQRNKGNFPGRFSGRQFSNSRSEMNVSTLELGDSALYLCASSKNGAGSYEQYFGPGTRLTVT.

This chain connects TRBV15 to TRBJ1-1; D is unclear. Trimming removed 0 bases from V and 5 bases from J, with 16 bases in between. The CDR3 loop spans 16 amino acids. The germline V gene encodes CDR1 LNHNV and CDR2 YYDKDF (reference sequence). The CDR3 loop reads CATSRETLRSGTEAFF. CDR3 nucleotides: TGTGCCACCAGCAGAGAAACACTCCGCTCGGGGACTGAAGCTTTCTTT.

CDR3 sequence (DNA): TGTGCCAGCTCACCACGTAGCGGTGGAACAGATACGCAGTATTTT. Its protein product is CASSPRSGGTDTQYF. V gene TRBV18 combines with J gene TRBJ2-3; D might be TRBD2 (6 bases). The V end lost 1 base, the J end lost 3 bases, and 11 bases lay between the germline ends. Germline assignment: CDR1 KGHSH and CDR2 LQKENI. CDR3 size: 15 residues. Filled out from reference TRBV18 and TRBJ2-3, the complete variable domain reads NAGVMQNPRHLVRRRGQEARLRCSPMKGHSHVYWYRQLPEEGLKFMVYLQKENIIDESGMPKERFSAEFPKEGPSILRIQQVVRGDSAAYFCASSPRSGGTDTQYFGPGTRLTVL.